This T cell receptor beta chain was sequenced for a study of shared clonotypes between healthy human individuals. Study findings and constraints: Generally, naive subsets came out with larger estimated richness than memory subsets. Generation of non-shared clonotypes was less probable than generation of clonotypes shared by all four donors. Investigators expected sequencing depth to affect clonotype sharing among donors.

Naivety among CD8 cells was defined by CD45RO negativity and positive CCR7 selection, thereby excluding terminally differentiated effector memory CD45RA+ cells. The donors, healthy adults who were HIV-negative, had experienced no recent acute infections or vaccinations. The CDR3 length is 11 residues. V lost 4 bases, J lost 5 bases, and 6 bases lay in between. Germline CDR1 reads MNHEY; CDR2 reads SMNVEV (reference sequence). As concerns this clone: Its antigen is unidentified.

Clones were sequenced by immunoSEQ multiplex PCR, and TCRdb holds only the in-frame ones, with some missing. The sample consists of hundreds of thousands of clones, roughly nine tenths of them appearing once. This receptor was taken from a man aged 25-40 years in good health. The chain is built from TRBV27 and TRBJ2-7; D remains ambiguous. Sequencing was performed on naive CD8+ T cells sorted from blood. DNA of the CDR3: TGTGCCAGCAGTTCCCGGGACGAGCAGTACTTC. This translates into CASSSRDEQYF.